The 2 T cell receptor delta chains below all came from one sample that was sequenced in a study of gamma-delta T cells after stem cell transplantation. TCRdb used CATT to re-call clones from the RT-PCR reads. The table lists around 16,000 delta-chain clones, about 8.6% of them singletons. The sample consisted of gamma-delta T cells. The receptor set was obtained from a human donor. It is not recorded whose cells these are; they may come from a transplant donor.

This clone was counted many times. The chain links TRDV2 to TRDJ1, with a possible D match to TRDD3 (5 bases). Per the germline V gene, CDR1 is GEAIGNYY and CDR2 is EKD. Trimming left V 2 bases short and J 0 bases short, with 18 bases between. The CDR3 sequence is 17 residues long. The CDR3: CACDRLEEALYTDKLIF. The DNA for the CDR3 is TGTGCCTGTGACAGACTGGAGGAGGCGCTGTACACCGATAAACTCATCTTT.

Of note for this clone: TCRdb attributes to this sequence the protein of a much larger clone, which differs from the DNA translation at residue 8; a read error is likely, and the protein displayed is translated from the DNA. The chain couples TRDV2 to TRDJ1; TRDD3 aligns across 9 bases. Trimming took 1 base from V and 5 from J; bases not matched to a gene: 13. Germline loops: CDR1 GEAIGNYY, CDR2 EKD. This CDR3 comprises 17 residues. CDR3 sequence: CACDTWGELGDKDKLIF. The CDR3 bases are TGTGCCTGTGACACTTGGGGCGAACTGGGGGACAAGGATAAACTCATCTTT.